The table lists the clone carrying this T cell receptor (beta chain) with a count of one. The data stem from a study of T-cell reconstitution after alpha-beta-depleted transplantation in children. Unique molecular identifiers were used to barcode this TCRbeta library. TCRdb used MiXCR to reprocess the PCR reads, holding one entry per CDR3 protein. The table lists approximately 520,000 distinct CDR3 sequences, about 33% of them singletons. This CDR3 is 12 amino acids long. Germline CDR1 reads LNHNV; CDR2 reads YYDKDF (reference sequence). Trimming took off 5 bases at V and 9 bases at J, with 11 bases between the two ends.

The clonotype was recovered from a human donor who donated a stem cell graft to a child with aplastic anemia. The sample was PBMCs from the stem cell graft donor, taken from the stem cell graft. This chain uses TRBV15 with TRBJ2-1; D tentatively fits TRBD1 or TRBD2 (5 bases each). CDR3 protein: CATSSSRVEQFF. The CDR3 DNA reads TGTGCCACCAGCTCTAGCAGGGTTGAGCAGTTCTTC.